One and the same sample provided the 30 T cell receptor beta chains below, sequenced in a study of T cell repertoires in cytomegalovirus infection. One entry per CDR3 protein results from TCRdb running MiXCR on the reads. Altogether 290,000 or so distinct CDR3 sequences are present, around 10% being singletons, with the ten largest covering around 2.4%. Sequenced sample: PBMCs. The source is a human donor in good health (CMV status not recorded). Some clones in this sample may be carry-over from other donors' samples.

This clonotype was recorded at least ten times. The rearrangement uses TRBV3-1 and TRBJ2-6, with TRBD1 as a possible D gene (6 bases). Between the trimmed V and J ends, which lost 2 bases and 2 bases, there was a span of 10 bases. There are 16 residues in the CDR3. Germline V gene data show CDR1 as LGHDT and CDR2 as YNNKEL (reference sequence). CDR3 protein: CASSQRRQAGANVLTF. The DNA of the CDR3 is TGTGCCAGCAGCCAACGCAGACAGGCTGGGGCCAACGTCCTGACTTTC.

At least ten counts were recorded for this clonotype. The chain uses TRBV6-1 and TRBJ2-5, with D unclear. The V and J ends lost 8 bases and 4 bases respectively, with 14 bases between them. This CDR3 contains 13 residues. Germline lookup yields CDR1 MNHNS and CDR2 SASEGT. As DNA, the CDR3 is TGTGCCAGCTCGAGACCGGAACGAGAGACCCAGTACTTC. The encoded protein is CASSRPERETQYF.

This clonotype was detected ten times or more. This chain uses TRBV20-1 with TRBJ1-5; D is ambiguous. Germline V gives CDR1 DFQATT, CDR2 SNEGSKA (reference sequence). The ends were cut back, 1 base at V and 0 bases at J, with 4 bases in the middle. The CDR3 length is 13 residues. This chain's CDR3 is CSARADSNQPQHF. The CDR3 DNA follows: TGCAGTGCTAGAGCGGATAGCAATCAGCCCCAGCATTTT.

In regard to this clonotype: The CDR3 end shows no conserved phenylalanine or tryptophan, and so a read error is likely. The chain combines TRBV29-1 with TRBJ2-7; 7 bases are shared with TRBD1. V gave up 1 base and J gave up 0 bases; unmatched junction bases: 9. The CDR3 covers 16 residues. From germline, CDR1 is SQVTM and CDR2 ANQGSEA. The chain's CDR3 is CSVEVGAQGVSYEQYY. The CDR3 DNA reads as TGCAGCGTTGAAGTGGGGGCGCAGGGGGTCTCCTACGAGCAGTACTAC.

This clonotype was counted many times. This chain connects TRBV29-1 to TRBJ1-2; tentative D call: TRBD1 (5 bases). Between the trimmed V and J ends, which lost 7 bases and 4 bases, there was a span of 16 bases. The CDR3 spans 13 residues. CDR1 is SQVTM, CDR2 ANQGSEA, per germline. The CDR3 spells CSAEPGDTYGYTF. In DNA form, the CDR3 reads TGCAGCGCCGAACCGGGGGATACCTATGGCTACACCTTC.

In its sample, this clonotype was seen many times. The genes are TRBV7-8 and TRBJ1-1, with a weak D call TRBD1 (6 bases). V was trimmed by 3 bases and J by 11 bases, leaving 13 bases between them. Germline V gene sequence: CDR1 SGHVS, CDR2 FQNEAQ. The CDR3 extends over 12 amino acids. The CDR3 region has the DNA TGTGCCAGCAGCTTTACAGGGTTGGAGGCTTTCTTT. It yields the protein CASSFTGLEAFF.

This clonotype was observed many times. The V call is TRBV14, the J call TRBJ1-1; tentative D call: TRBD1 (5 bases). CDR3 length equals 18 residues. Germline V gene sequence: CDR1 SGHDN, CDR2 FVKESK. V lost 0 bases, J lost 5 bases, and 22 bases lay in between. DNA for the CDR3: TGTGCCAGCAGCCAAGAAGCGGGACGTACAGGTCAAAGAACTGAAGCTTTCTTT. It yields the protein CASSQEAGRTGQRTEAFF.

The table lists this clonotype with many counts. V is TRBV6-2 or TRBV6-3 and J is TRBJ2-1; D is tentatively TRBD1 or TRBD2 (6 bases each). The CDR3 spans 12 residues. The germline V gene encodes CDR1 MNHEY and CDR2 SVGEGT. The V end was cut by 8 bases, the J end by 7 bases, with 12 bases between. CDR3 sequence: CASRGRPNEQFF. The CDR3 nucleotides read TGTGCCAGCCGGGGGCGGCCTAATGAGCAGTTCTTC.

This clonotype was seen repeatedly, ten times or more. The chain couples TRBV7-2 to TRBJ1-1; D uncertain. The V end lost 4 bases, the J end lost 4 bases, and 13 bases lay between the germline ends. This CDR3 is 14 amino acids long. CDR1 SGHTA and CDR2 FQGNSA come from the germline V gene. As DNA, the CDR3 is TGTGCCAGCAGCTCCCGGACTGGATCCACTGAAGCTTTCTTT. Translating gives CASSSRTGSTEAFF.

This clonotype was observed a handful of times. The V call is TRBV5-1, the J call TRBJ1-4; tentative D call: TRBD1 (6 bases). CDR1 is SGHRS and CDR2 is YFSETQ in the germline V gene. The CDR3 is made up of 14 amino acids. The V gene lost 1 base and the J gene lost 6 bases, with 10 bases spanning the gap. CDR3 region: CASSLIQGDEKLFF. The CDR3 DNA reads as TGCGCCAGCAGCTTGATACAGGGTGATGAAAAACTGTTTTTT.

This clonotype was detected ten times or more. V usage is TRBV15 and J usage is TRBJ2-5; the D gene is possibly TRBD1 (6 bases). From germline, CDR1 is LNHNV and CDR2 YYDKDF (reference sequence). Trimming cost V 2 bases and J 2 bases, with 12 bases left between them. The CDR3 runs to 15 residues. The CDR3 region is CATSRISGQQETQYF. CDR3 bases: TGTGCCACCAGCAGAATTTCCGGACAGCAAGAGACCCAGTACTTC.

This clonotype occurred many times. This chain joins TRBV7-2 and TRBJ2-2; unclear D gene. This CDR3 has 15 residues. The V end was cut by 7 bases, the J end by 0 bases, with 12 bases between. The germline CDR1 and CDR2 sequences are SGHTA and FQGNSA. CDR3 DNA sequence: TGTGCCAGCACCCACGGCCTTCCGAACACCGGGGAGCTGTTTTTT. It codes for CASTHGLPNTGELFF.

This clonotype was observed a handful of times. The gene calls are TRBV6-5 and TRBJ1-5; D gene uncertain. Trimming took off 0 bases at V and 4 bases at J, with 10 bases between the two ends. Per the germline V gene, CDR1 is MNHEY and CDR2 is SVGAGI. The CDR3 has 15 amino acids. CDR3 coding DNA: TGTGCCAGCAGTTACTCGAAAAGCCCTAATCAGCCCCAGCATTTT. Its translation is CASSYSKSPNQPQHF.

This clonotype was observed at least ten times. The CDR3 loop is CASSPGQGNSPLHF. The CDR3 nucleotides are TGTGCCAGCAGTCCGGGACAGGGGAATTCACCCCTCCACTTT. J is TRBJ1-6 and V is TRBV7-3; 10 nucleotides align to TRBD1. CDR3 length: 14 amino acids. Germline-derived CDR1 and CDR2 are SGHTA and FQGTGA. The junction had 3 bases not matched to a gene; V was cut back by 6 bases and J by 7 bases.

Of note for this clonotype: A much bigger clone sits one base away, suggesting this may be a read error. This chain uses TRBV29-1 with TRBJ2-7, with D perhaps TRBD2 (5 bases). CDR3 size: 13 residues. Germline assignment: CDR1 SQVTM and CDR2 ANQGSEA. The CDR3 protein is CSVGGGFAYDQYF. For the CDR3, the DNA is TGCAGCGTTGGCGGCGGGTTCGCCTACGATCAGTACTTC.

The chain carries TRBV10-3 and TRBJ1-4; D possibly corresponds to TRBD1 (5 bases). The CDR3 is 16 residues long. V was shortened by 3 bases and J by 6 bases, with 17 bases between the two germline ends. Germline CDR1 ENHRY, CDR2 SYGVKD. CDR3 coding DNA: TGTGCCATCAGTGACCTGGTCGGTACAGGTCATGAAAAACTGTTTTTT. It is translated as CAISDLVGTGHEKLFF.

This clonotype was counted many times. The chain employs TRBV29-1 and TRBJ2-3; a possible D gene is TRBD2 (6 bases). V was clipped by 4 bases and J by 2 bases, with 13 bases between them. The germline CDR1 and CDR2 sequences are SQVTM and ANQGSEA. CDR3 length equals 14 residues. The CDR3 bases are TGCAGCGTTGGTGCGGGGCAAGTCACAGATACGCAGTATTTT. This codes for CSVGAGQVTDTQYF.

In its sample, this clonotype was seen many times. CDR3 coding DNA: TGTGCCAGCAGCTCTCCGAGCACAGGGGTATGGCAAGAGACCCAGTACTTC. Translating it yields CASSSPSTGVWQETQYF. The chain uses TRBV6-1 and TRBJ2-5, with TRBD1 identical over 7 bases. CDR1 MNHNS and CDR2 SASEGT come from the germline V gene. Trimming took 6 bases from V and 2 from J; bases not matched to a gene: 15. The length of the CDR3 is 17 residues.

In its sample, this clonotype was seen a few times. This rearrangement joins TRBV5-1 to TRBJ1-1; D may be TRBD1 (5 bases). The CDR3 extends over 13 amino acids. Germline V CDR1 and CDR2: SGHRS, YFSETQ. The germline V and J ends were trimmed by 4 bases and 8 bases, with 15 bases remaining between them. CDR3 bases: TGCGCCAGCAGCCAGAGGGGAGGTGGCGAAGCTTTCTTT. This encodes CASSQRGGGEAFF.

This clonotype was counted at least ten times. The chain recombines TRBV12-3 or TRBV12-4 with TRBJ2-1; D may be TRBD1 or TRBD2 (5 bases each). The CDR3 consists of 14 residues. Trimming took 5 bases from V and 6 from J, leaving 14 bases between them. The CDR3 reads CASSPGPAANEQFF. The CDR3 DNA sequence: TGTGCCAGCAGTCCGGGACCAGCGGCCAATGAGCAGTTCTTC.

In its sample, this clonotype was seen a few times. The CDR3 DNA is TGCAGCGTTGAAGGGACAGGGGGGCAGCCCCAGCATTTT. Translated: CSVEGTGGQPQHF. The J gene is TRBJ1-5, the V gene TRBV29-1; 10 bases are a match to TRBD1. The length of the CDR3 is 13 residues. In germline, CDR1 is SQVTM, CDR2 ANQGSEA. The J segment lost 7 bases and the V segment lost 1 base, leaving 1 base of the junction unmatched.

In this sample, this clonotype turned up many times. The chain uses TRBV7-2 and TRBJ1-3; perhaps TRBD1 as D (5 bases). The CDR3 has 15 residues. The germline gives CDR1 SGHTA, CDR2 FQGNSA. Trimming pared 5 bases from V and 4 bases from J, leaving 15 bases between. CDR3 sequence: CASSRMSGRGNTIYF. The CDR3, as DNA: TGTGCCAGCAGCCGGATGTCAGGGAGAGGAAACACCATATATTTT.

This clonotype was observed at least ten times. The chain has TRBV5-1 and TRBJ1-6; TRBD1 matches at 7 bases. The V gene's germline CDR1 is SGHRS and CDR2 YFSETQ. This CDR3 comprises 13 residues. Trimming took 8 bases from V and 7 from J; bases not matched to a gene: 6. The DNA for the CDR3 is TGCGCCAGTCGCGGACAGGAAAATTCACCCCTCCACTTT. Its translation: CASRGQENSPLHF.

At least ten counts were recorded for this clonotype. CDR3 in amino acids: CASSQRQAAQETQYF. The DNA for the CDR3 is TGCGCCAGCAGCCAACGACAGGCCGCCCAAGAGACCCAGTACTTC. J is TRBJ2-5 and V is TRBV4-1, with D perhaps TRBD1 (6 bases). CDR3 length: 15 amino acids. V gave up 2 bases and J gave up 1 base, with 11 bases separating them. CDR1 MGHRA and CDR2 YSYEKL come from the germline V gene.

In this sample, this clonotype turned up many times. The genes are TRBV7-2 and TRBJ2-1; 8 nucleotides match TRBD2. The CDR3 runs 16 residues. Per germline, CDR1 SGHTA and CDR2 FQGNSA. Germline trimming cut 5 bases from V and 0 bases from J; bases unmatched to any gene: 6. CDR3 residues: CASSPGGLSSYNEQFF. For the CDR3, the DNA is TGTGCCAGCAGCCCGGGAGGGTTGAGCTCCTACAATGAGCAGTTCTTC.

This clonotype was seen ten or more times. This chain joins TRBV29-1 and TRBJ1-5; 8 bases match TRBD1. CDR1 SQVTM and CDR2 ANQGSEA come from the germline V gene. The CDR3 runs to 13 residues. Trimming cost V 7 bases and J 6 bases; bases outside gene matches: 8. This CDR3 reads CSALDRAGQPQHF. DNA for the CDR3: TGCAGCGCTTTGGACAGGGCGGGTCAGCCCCAGCATTTT.

This clonotype came up many times. The genes are TRBV29-1 and TRBJ1-1; TRBD1 aligns across 10 bases. V gave up 6 bases and J gave up 7 bases; unmatched junction bases: 11. The CDR3 is 14 amino acids. Per germline, CDR1 SQVTM and CDR2 ANQGSEA. CDR3 bases: TGCAGCGTCTCCGGGACAGGGGAGAGGGGTGAAGCTTTCTTT. It is translated as CSVSGTGERGEAFF.

There are many counts of this clonotype. As DNA, the CDR3 is TGTGCCAGCCAGAAAGGGACAGCTTTTAGCAATCAGCCCCAGCATTTT. Translation gives CASQKGTAFSNQPQHF. The chain employs TRBV2 and TRBJ1-5; TRBD1 matches 7 bases. V lost 8 bases, J lost 0 bases, and 10 bases stayed unmatched. This CDR3 is 16 amino acids long. Germline V gene lookup returns CDR1 SNHLY and CDR2 FYNNEI.

In this sample, this clonotype turned up many times. The V and J genes are TRBV6-1 and TRBJ2-3, with 10 positions matching TRBD2. Losses at the gene ends were 6 bases for V and 1 base for J; bases not matched to a gene: 1. From germline, CDR1 is MNHNS and CDR2 SASEGT. This CDR3 spans 14 amino acids. As DNA, the CDR3 is TGTGCCAGCAGCGGACTAGCGGGCACAGATACGCAGTATTTT. As protein: CASSGLAGTDTQYF.

In this sample, this clonotype turned up many times. The rearrangement links TRBV5-4 to TRBJ2-3, with 8 bases that match TRBD2. The CDR3 has 15 residues. From germline, CDR1 is SGHNT and CDR2 YYREEE (reference sequence). The V segment lost 2 bases and the J segment 6 bases; nucleotides outside the gene matches: 8. The CDR3 sequence: CASSLKRGMADTQYF. The CDR3 DNA reads as TGTGCCAGCAGCTTAAAGCGGGGGATGGCGGATACGCAGTATTTT.